Detailed here is one T cell receptor beta chain. The age range of participants was 18 to 89 years, with residence in some 25 US areas. For recovered donors of Cohort 3, there were two negative PCRs, clearance, or symptom resolution. This specimen comes from a study of blood T cell repertoires in COVID-19. Overall study: T cells, B-cell-depleted T cells, or PBMCs provided the cDNA or gDNA that served as material.

From germline, CDR1 is LNHNV and CDR2 YYDKDF (reference sequence). Between the trimmed V and J ends, which lost 0 bases and 4 bases, there was a span of 9 bases. CDR3 size: 14 residues. TCRdb's copy holds only in-frame clones and misses some; the assay was immunoSEQ multiplex PCR. This sample has fewer than 400,000 clones; 92% occur once, and the top ten carry roughly 20%. This receptor was identified in a woman in her 30s who had recovered from COVID-19. The sequencing sample was made of PBMCs or T cells enriched from blood (not recorded which). The V and J genes are TRBV15 and TRBJ1-1; possibly TRBD1 for D (6 bases). CDR3: CATSRDLGATEAFF. The CDR3 DNA reads as TGTGCCACCAGCAGAGATCTGGGGGCCACTGAAGCTTTCTTT.